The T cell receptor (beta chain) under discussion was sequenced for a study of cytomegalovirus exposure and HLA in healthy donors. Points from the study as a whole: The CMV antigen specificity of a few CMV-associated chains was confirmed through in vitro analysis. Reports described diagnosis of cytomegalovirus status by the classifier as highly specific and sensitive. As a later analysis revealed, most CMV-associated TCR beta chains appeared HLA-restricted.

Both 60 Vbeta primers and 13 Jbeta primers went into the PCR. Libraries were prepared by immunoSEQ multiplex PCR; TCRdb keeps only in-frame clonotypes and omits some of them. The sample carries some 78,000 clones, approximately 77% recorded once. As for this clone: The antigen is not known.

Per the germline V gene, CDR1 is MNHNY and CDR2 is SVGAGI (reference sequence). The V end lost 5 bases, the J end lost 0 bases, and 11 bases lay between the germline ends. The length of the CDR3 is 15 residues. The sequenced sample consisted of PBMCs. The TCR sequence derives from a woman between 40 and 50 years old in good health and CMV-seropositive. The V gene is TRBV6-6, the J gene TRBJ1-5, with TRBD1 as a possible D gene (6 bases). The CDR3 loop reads CASSPQGNSNQPQHF. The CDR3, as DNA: TGTGCCAGCAGTCCTCAGGGGAATAGCAATCAGCCCCAGCATTTT.